This TCR beta chain was profiled in a study of blood T cell repertoires in COVID-19. Study context: Italy, Spain and the United States were the sources of the convalescent and acute COVID-19 samples. T cells, B-cell-depleted T cells, or PBMCs provided the cDNA or gDNA that served as material.

Per the original methods: Amplification of reference gene primers was used by the study to estimate nucleated cell counts. TCRdb's table, derived via immunoSEQ multiplex PCR, lists solely in-frame clones and lacks some. That table is the source of V, J and clone size, and D and trimming were worked out from the DNA. The data contain 100,000 to 150,000 clones, approximately 86% of them singletons. From germline, CDR1 is SGHTA and CDR2 FQGTGA. V was shortened by 5 bases and J by 3 bases, with 13 bases between the two germline ends. CDR3 size: 15 residues. Sequenced sample: peripheral blood. This chain connects TRBV7-3 to TRBJ1-4, with D unclear. The sequence was obtained from a woman in her seventies with COVID-19, enrolled during active disease. The CDR3 protein is CASSRKIEANEKLFF. In nucleotides, the CDR3 is TGTGCCAGCAGCCGGAAAATAGAGGCTAATGAAAAACTGTTTTTT.